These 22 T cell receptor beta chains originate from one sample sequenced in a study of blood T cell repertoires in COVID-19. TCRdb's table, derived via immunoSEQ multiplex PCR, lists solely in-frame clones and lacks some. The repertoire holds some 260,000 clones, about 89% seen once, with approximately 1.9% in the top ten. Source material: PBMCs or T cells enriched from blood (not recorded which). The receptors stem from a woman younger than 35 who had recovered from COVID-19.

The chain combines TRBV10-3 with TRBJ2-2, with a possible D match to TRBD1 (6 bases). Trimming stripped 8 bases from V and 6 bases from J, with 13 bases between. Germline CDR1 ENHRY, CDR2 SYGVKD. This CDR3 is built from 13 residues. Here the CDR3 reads CAISGEVSGELFF. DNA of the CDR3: TGTGCCATCTCAGGGGAAGTCTCCGGGGAGCTGTTTTTT.

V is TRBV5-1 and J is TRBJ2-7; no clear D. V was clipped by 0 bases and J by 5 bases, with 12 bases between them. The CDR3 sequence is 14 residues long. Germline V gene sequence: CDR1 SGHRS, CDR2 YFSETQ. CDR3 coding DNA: TGCGCCAGCAGCTTGGCTTCCAGGTCCCACGAGCAGTACTTC. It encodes CASSLASRSHEQYF.

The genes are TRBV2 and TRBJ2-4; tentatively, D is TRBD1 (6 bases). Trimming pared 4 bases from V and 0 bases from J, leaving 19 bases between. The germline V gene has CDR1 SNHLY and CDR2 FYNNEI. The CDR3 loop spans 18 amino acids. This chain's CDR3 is CASSGSTRTALAKNIQYF. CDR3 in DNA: TGTGCCAGCAGTGGCTCCACTCGGACAGCTCTAGCCAAAAACATTCAGTACTTC.

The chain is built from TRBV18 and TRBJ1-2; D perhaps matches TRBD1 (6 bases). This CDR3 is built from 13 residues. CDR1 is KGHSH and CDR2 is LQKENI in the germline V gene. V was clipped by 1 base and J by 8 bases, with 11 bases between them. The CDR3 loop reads CASSPRAGEGYTF. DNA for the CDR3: TGTGCCAGCTCACCACGCGCAGGGGAGGGCTACACCTTC. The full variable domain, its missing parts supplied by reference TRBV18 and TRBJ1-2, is NAGVMQNPRHLVRRRGQEARLRCSPMKGHSHVYWYRQLPEEGLKFMVYLQKENIIDESGMPKERFSAEFPKEGPSILRIQQVVRGDSAAYFCASSPRAGEGYTFGSGTRLTVV.

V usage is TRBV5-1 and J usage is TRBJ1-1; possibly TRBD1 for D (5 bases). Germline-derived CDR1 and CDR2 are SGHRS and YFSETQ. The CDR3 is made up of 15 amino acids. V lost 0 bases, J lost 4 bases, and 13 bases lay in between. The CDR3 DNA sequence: TGCGCCAGCAGCTTGGAAGCGGGGGATGGCACTGAAGCTTTCTTT. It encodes CASSLEAGDGTEAFF.

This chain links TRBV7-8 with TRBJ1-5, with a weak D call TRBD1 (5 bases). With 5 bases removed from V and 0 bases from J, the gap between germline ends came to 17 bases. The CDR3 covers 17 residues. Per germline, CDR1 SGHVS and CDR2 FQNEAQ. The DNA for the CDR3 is TGTGCCAGCAGCCTCCTGGGGGGAGGGGATAGCAATCAGCCCCAGCATTTT. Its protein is CASSLLGGGDSNQPQHF.

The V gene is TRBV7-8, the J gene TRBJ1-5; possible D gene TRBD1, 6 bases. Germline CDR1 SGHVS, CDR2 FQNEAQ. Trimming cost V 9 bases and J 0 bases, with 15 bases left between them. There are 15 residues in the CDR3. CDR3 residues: CASSKQGFSNQPQHF. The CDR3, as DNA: TGTGCCAGTTCAAAACAGGGTTTTAGCAATCAGCCCCAGCATTTT.

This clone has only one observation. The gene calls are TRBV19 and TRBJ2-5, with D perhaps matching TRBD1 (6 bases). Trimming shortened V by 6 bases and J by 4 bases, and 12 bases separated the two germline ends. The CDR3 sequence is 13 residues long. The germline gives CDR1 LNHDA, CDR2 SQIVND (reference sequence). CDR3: CASSDRSLETQYF. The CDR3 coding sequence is TGTGCCAGTAGCGACAGGTCTCTAGAGACCCAGTACTTC.

The CDR3 bases are TGCAGCGTTGAAAATACCGGGACAAGTCACTCTGAAGCTTTCTTT. Its protein is CSVENTGTSHSEAFF. V usage is TRBV29-1 and J usage is TRBJ1-1; a weak D match, TRBD1 (6 bases). The CDR3 has 15 amino acids. V lost 2 bases and J 6 bases, leaving 19 bases between the germline ends. The germline V gene encodes CDR1 SQVTM and CDR2 ANQGSEA.

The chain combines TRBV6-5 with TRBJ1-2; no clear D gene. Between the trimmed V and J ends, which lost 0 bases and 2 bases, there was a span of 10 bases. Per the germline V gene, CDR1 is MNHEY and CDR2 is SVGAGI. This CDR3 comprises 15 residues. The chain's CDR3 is CASSYSRAANYGYTF. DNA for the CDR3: TGTGCCAGCAGTTACTCGAGGGCGGCCAACTATGGCTACACCTTC.

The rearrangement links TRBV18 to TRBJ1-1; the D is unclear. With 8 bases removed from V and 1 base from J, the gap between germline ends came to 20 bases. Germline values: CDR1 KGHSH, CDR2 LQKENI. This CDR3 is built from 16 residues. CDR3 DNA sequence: TGTGCCAGCACGCGCGCGGGAAAGCCATCGAACACTGAAGCTTTCTTT. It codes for CASTRAGKPSNTEAFF.

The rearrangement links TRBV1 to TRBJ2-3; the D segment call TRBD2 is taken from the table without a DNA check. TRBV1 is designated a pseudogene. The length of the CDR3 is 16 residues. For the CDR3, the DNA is TGCACCAGCAATAGTTTTGAGGGAGGGCCCCCAGATACGCAGTATTTT. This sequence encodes CTSNSFEGGPPDTQYF.

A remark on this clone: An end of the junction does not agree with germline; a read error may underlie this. The CDR3 DNA sequence: TGTGCCAGCAGCCTAGCCCCAGGGCAGGGTGAAAAACTGTTTTTT. Protein: CASSLAPGQGEKLFF. J is TRBJ1-4 and V is TRBV7-2, with D possibly being TRBD1 (5 bases). Germline V lookup: CDR1 SGHTA, CDR2 FQGNSA. The CDR3 contains 15 residues.

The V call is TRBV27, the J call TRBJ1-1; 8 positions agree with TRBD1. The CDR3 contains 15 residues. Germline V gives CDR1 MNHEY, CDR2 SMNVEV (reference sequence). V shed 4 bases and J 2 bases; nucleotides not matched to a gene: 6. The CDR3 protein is CASSWNRGFNTEAFF. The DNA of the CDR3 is TGTGCCAGCAGTTGGAACAGGGGGTTTAACACTGAAGCTTTCTTT.

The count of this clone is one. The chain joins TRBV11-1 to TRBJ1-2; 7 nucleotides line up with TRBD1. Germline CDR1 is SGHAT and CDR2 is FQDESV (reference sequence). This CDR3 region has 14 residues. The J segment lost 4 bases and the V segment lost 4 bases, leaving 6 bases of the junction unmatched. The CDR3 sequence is CASSSTGMGYGYTF. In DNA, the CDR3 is TGTGCCAGCAGCTCGACAGGGATGGGCTATGGCTACACCTTC.

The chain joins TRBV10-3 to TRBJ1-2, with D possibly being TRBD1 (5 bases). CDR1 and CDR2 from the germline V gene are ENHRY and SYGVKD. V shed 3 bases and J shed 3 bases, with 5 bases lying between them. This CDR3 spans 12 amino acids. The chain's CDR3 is CAISDRDYGYTF. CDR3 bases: TGTGCCATCAGTGACAGGGACTATGGCTACACCTTC.

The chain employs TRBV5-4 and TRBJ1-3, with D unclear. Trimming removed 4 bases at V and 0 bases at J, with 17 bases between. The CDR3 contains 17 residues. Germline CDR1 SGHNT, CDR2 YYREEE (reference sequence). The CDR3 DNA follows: TGTGCCAGCAGCCAAGGTGGCCGAGGCCTCTCTGGAAACACCATATATTTT. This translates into CASSQGGRGLSGNTIYF. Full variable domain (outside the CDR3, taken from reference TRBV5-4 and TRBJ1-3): ETGVTQSPTHLIKTRGQQVTLRCSSQSGHNTVSWYQQALGQGPQFIFQYYREEENGRGNFPPRFSGLQFPNYSSELNVNALELDDSALYLCASSQGGRGLSGNTIYFGEGSWLTVV.

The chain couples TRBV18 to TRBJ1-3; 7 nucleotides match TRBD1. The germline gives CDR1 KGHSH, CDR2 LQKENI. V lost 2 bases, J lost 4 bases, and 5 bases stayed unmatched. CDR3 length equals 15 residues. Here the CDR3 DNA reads TGTGCCAGCTCACCAACGGGACAGTCAGGAAACACCATATATTTT. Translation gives CASSPTGQSGNTIYF.

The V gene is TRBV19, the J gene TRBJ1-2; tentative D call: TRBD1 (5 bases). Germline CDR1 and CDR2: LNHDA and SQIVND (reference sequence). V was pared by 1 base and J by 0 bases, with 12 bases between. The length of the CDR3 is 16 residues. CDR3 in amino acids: CASSIVLGLANYGYTF. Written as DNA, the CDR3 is TGTGCCAGTAGTATAGTCCTGGGACTTGCTAACTATGGCTACACCTTC.

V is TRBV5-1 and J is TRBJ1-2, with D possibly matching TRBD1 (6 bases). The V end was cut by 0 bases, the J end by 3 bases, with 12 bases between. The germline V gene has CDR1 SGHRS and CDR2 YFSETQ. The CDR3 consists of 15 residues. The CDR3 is CASSLVPDSDYGYTF. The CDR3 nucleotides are TGCGCCAGCAGCTTGGTTCCGGACAGTGACTATGGCTACACCTTC.

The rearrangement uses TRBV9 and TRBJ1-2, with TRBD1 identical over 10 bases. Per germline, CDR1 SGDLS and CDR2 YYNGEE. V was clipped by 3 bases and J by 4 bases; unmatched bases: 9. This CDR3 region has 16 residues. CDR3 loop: CASSGSKDRGSYGYTF. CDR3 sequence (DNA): TGTGCCAGCAGCGGCTCCAAGGACAGGGGGAGCTATGGCTACACCTTC.

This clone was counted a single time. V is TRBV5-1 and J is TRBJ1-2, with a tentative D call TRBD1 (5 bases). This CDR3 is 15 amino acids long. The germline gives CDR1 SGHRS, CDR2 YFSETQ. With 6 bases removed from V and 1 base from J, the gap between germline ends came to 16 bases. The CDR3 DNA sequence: TGCGCCAGCAACGCCGTGGGGGGAGGTAACTATGGCTACACCTTC. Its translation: CASNAVGGGNYGYTF.